This TCR beta chain appears in the sequencing data of a study of metastatic and nonmetastatic thyroid tumors. Study summary: Repertoire comparisons spanned blood and tumor or nodule tissue from malignant and benign thyroid patients. Overall study results and limits: Across blood and tumor, TCR beta diversity in malignant thyroid tumors was reportedly significantly higher than in benign nodules.

Original analysis: Clinicopathological groups supplied CDR3 differences that were used to build a distant-metastasis classifier for papillary thyroid cancer. TCRdb re-called clones via MiXCR from the PCR reads. These V and J calls are TCRdb output, not the study's own analysis. The data show roughly 30,000 clones, roughly 20% seen once. Germline values: CDR1 MGHRA, CDR2 YSYEKL. Trimming pared 4 bases from V and 1 base from J, leaving 11 bases between. The CDR3 is 15 amino acids. No treatment of any kind had been given to any patient before thyroid surgery. Ten or more counts support this clone. Its antigen remains unknown.

The rearrangement joins TRBV4-1 to TRBJ1-3; D is unresolved. The TCR comes from a female donor with papillary thyroid cancer or a benign thyroid nodule (not recorded which). Some clones in this sample may be carry-over from other donors' samples. Sequenced material: blood. The CDR3 sequence is CASSRTGQSGNTIYF. In DNA form, the CDR3 reads TGCGCCAGCAGCCGAACGGGTCAATCTGGAAACACCATATATTTT.